This TCR beta chain comes out of a study of blood T cell repertoires in COVID-19 (dated by TCRdb to the early 2020s). In terms of the full investigation: Collaborator samples came from the United States, Italy and Spain and covered acute and convalescent phases of COVID-19. The material from the prospective study consisted of cDNA or gDNA derived from T cells, B-cell-depleted T cells, or PBMCs. Subjects who had been exposed to COVID-19, were actively infected with it, or had recovered from it provided the deeply sampled blood TCRbeta repertoires that made up the dataset. The repertoires were released in a freely available public database intended as a resource for research on the immune response to SARS-CoV-2. The samples were drawn from two sources: the first 160 participants of the ongoing ImmuneRACE study, and 1,000 to 1,500 subjects contributed by 6 global collaborators. A de-identified subject ID, COVID-19 status, age in years and sex were almost always included in the sample metadata. Where available, HLA class I and class II types were obtained from metadata supplied by the sample provider rather than from assay-based typing.

The collaborating institutions used their own protocols to collect whole blood in K2EDTA tubes. For TCRbeta analysis, collaborators shipped samples in one of three forms: frozen whole blood, isolated PBMCs, or DNA extracted from either of those sample types. Overall study results and their limits: How much clinical and demographic metadata was included differed by source and by participant, and the metadata was provided uncurated.

TCRbeta CDR3 regions were amplified from genomic DNA using the immunoSEQ Assay, a bias-controlled multiplex PCR. Regarding the original processing steps: Nucleated cell counts per sample were estimated from amplification of reference gene primers within the assay. Sequence reads were collapsed and filtered to measure the absolute abundance of every unique TCRbeta CDR3 rearrangement. Productive Simpson clonality was computed per sample as the square root of Simpson's diversity index over productive rearrangements. TCRdb carries this immuneACCESS record with in-frame sequences only. Its versions omit some clonotypes, under half of them owing to an unresolved V gene in the studies checked, with the rest unexplained. V and J calls plus clone size are reproduced from that table; the DNA served to infer D and trimming. For this sample the table gives approximately 150,000 clones, of which around 91% were detected only once. The leading ten clones occupy less than 4% of the sample.

CDR1 and CDR2 were assigned from the germline V gene as SGHTA and FQGNSA. Unmatched junction bases come to 5, with V trimmed by 6 bases and J by 3 bases. The CDR3 sequence holds 14 residues, the cysteine and phenylalanine included. Only the CDR3 DNA stays, 42 bases, in frame from base 1. Regarding this clone: What this receptor recognizes is not known. No much larger clonotype is one base removed from it; base qualities were not supplied.

Material for sequencing was peripheral blood. The TCR originated in a woman aged 60 to 75 with active COVID-19. The rearrangement joined TRBV7-2 to TRBJ1-3; 7 central bases correspond to TRBD1. In nucleotide form, the sequence is TGTGCCAGCAGTGGCAGGGGGTTTGGAAACACCATATATTTT. It translates as CASSGRGFGNTIYF. With the rest looked up from the reference TRBV7-2 and TRBJ1-3 genes rather than sequenced, the full variable domain is GAGVSQSPSNKVTEKGKDVELRCDPISGHTALYWYRQSLGQGLEFLIYFQGNSAPDKSGLPSDRFSAERTGGSVSTLTIQRTQQEDSAVYLCASSGRGFGNTIYFGEGSWLTVV.